The sequence of this T cell receptor (beta chain) was determined in a study of T-cell reconstitution after alpha-beta-depleted transplantation in children. Unique molecular identifiers tagged the TCRbeta library. TCRdb reprocessed the PCR reads with MiXCR, giving one entry per CDR3 protein. The data hold some 350,000 distinct CDR3 sequences, with approximately 10% observed a single time. This clonotype was observed a few times. V was clipped by 0 bases and J by 4 bases, with 15 bases between them. CDR1 is SGHRS and CDR2 is YFSETQ in the germline V gene. The CDR3 runs to 16 residues. The receptor's source is a human donor who donated a stem cell graft to a child with acute lymphoblastic leukemia. The specimen was PBMCs from the stem cell graft donor, collected from the stem cell graft. The gene calls are TRBV5-1 and TRBJ2-3, with unresolved D. The CDR3 nucleotides read TGCGCCAGCAGCTTGGACGGTCTGTTCCCTCCAGATACGCAGTATTTT. It codes for CASSLDGLFPPDTQYF.